This entry lists 28 T cell receptor beta chains sequenced from one sample in a study of cytomegalovirus exposure and HLA in healthy donors. The PCR had 60 Vbeta and 13 Jbeta primers. Profiled with immunoSEQ multiplex PCR; TCRdb holds only in-frame clones, not every one. The sample has about 230,000 clones, just over 75% seen once. Sequences were obtained from PBMCs. Receptor source: an older woman in good health and CMV-seropositive.

A few counts support this clone. The chain combines TRBV5-1 with TRBJ1-2; 7 bases are shared with TRBD1. Unmatched junction bases numbered 11, after V lost 4 bases and J lost 8 bases. The CDR3 covers 14 residues. The germline V gene encodes CDR1 SGHRS and CDR2 YFSETQ. The CDR3 protein is CASSPAMTGNGYTF. CDR3 bases: TGCGCCAGCAGCCCCGCTATGACAGGGAACGGCTACACCTTC.

The chain joins TRBV6-5 to TRBJ2-7; 10 bases align to TRBD1. The V gene end was trimmed by 0 bases and the J gene end by 2 bases; junction bases not matched to a gene: 1. The CDR3 extends over 15 amino acids. CDR1 is MNHEY, CDR2 SVGAGI, per germline. CDR3 DNA: TGTGCCAGCAGTTACTCCGACAGGGGGCCCTACGAGCAGTACTTC. This gives the protein CASSYSDRGPYEQYF.

The gene calls are TRBV7-3 and TRBJ2-2; 9 bases map to TRBD2. CDR1 and CDR2 from the germline V gene are SGHTA and FQGTGA. The CDR3 has 16 amino acids. J lost 0 bases, V lost 5 bases, and 4 bases had no gene match. The CDR3 nucleotides are TGTGCCAGCAGCAGGCTAGCGGGGACGAACACCGGGGAGCTGTTTTTT. Protein sequence: CASSRLAGTNTGELFF.

This chain's CDR3 is CASSQEAGDPSYEQYF. As DNA, the CDR3 is TGCGCCAGCAGCCAAGAGGCAGGGGACCCGTCCTACGAGCAGTACTTC. The chain employs TRBV4-3 and TRBJ2-7, with a possible D match to TRBD1 (6 bases). V was pared by 0 bases and J by 1 base, with 13 bases between. The CDR3 covers 16 residues. The germline V gene has CDR1 LGHNA and CDR2 YSLEER.

The V and J genes are TRBV5-1 and TRBJ1-4, with 7 bases that match TRBD1. This CDR3 spans 16 amino acids. V shed 4 bases and J 2 bases; nucleotides not matched to a gene: 8. Germline CDR1 and CDR2: SGHRS and YFSETQ. As DNA, the CDR3 is TGCGCCAGCAGCGGAACGACAGGGAATACTAATGAAAAACTGTTTTTT. It yields the protein CASSGTTGNTNEKLFF. Full variable domain (missing parts from reference TRBV5-1 and TRBJ1-4): KAGVTQTPRYLIKTRGQQVTLSCSPISGHRSVSWYQQTPGQGLQFLFEYFSETQRNKGNFPGRFSGRQFSNSRSEMNVSTLELGDSALYLCASSGTTGNTNEKLFFGSGTQLSVL.

The chain carries TRBV12-2 and TRBJ2-5; the table assigns TRBD1, which was not confirmed against the DNA. TRBV12-2 is a recognized pseudogene. The CDR3 loop spans 18 amino acids. CDR3 sequence: CASRLAVPPRDSQETQYF. The CDR3 DNA sequence: TGTGCAAGTCGCTTAGCGGTCCCCCCCCGGGACAGCCAAGAGACCCAGTACTTC.

J is TRBJ1-1 and V is TRBV30; D is uncertain. Germline V lookup: CDR1 GTSNPN, CDR2 SVGIG (reference sequence). The V end was cut by 0 bases, the J end by 3 bases, with 11 bases between. The CDR3 extends over 14 amino acids. CDR3 sequence reads: CAWSVTAADTEAFF. CDR3 nucleotides: TGTGCCTGGAGTGTAACCGCAGCGGACACTGAAGCTTTCTTT.

This chain uses TRBV4-2 with TRBJ1-2; the D is unclear. Per germline, CDR1 LGHNA and CDR2 YNFKEQ. Trimming pared 0 bases from V and 2 bases from J, leaving 7 bases between. The CDR3 loop spans 14 amino acids. The DNA of the CDR3 is TGTGCCAGCAGCCAAGATTTCGGGAACTATGGCTACACCTTC. This translates into CASSQDFGNYGYTF.

The J gene is TRBJ1-3, the V gene TRBV7-8; D might be TRBD1 (5 bases). Trimming removed 4 bases at V and 2 bases at J, with 9 bases between. This CDR3 comprises 14 residues. In germline, CDR1 is SGHVS, CDR2 FQNEAQ. The CDR3 DNA follows: TGTGCCAGCAGCTCGAGACAGCCTGGAAACACCATATATTTT. Translating gives CASSSRQPGNTIYF. The full variable domain, its missing parts supplied by reference TRBV7-8 and TRBJ1-3, is GAGVSQSPRYKVAKRGQDVALRCDPISGHVSLFWYQQALGQGPEFLTYFQNEAQLDKSGLPSDRFFAERPEGSVSTLKIQRTQQEDSAVYLCASSSRQPGNTIYFGEGSWLTVV.

CDR3 bases: TGCGCCAGCAGCCAAGAGAGGGTTGGTAAGGTCTATGGCTACACCTTC. Amino acid sequence: CASSQERVGKVYGYTF. The V gene is TRBV4-3, the J gene TRBJ1-2; D not certain. The CDR3 covers 16 residues. The V gene's germline CDR1 is LGHNA and CDR2 YSLEER. V lost 0 bases and J lost 4, with 15 bases in between.

J is TRBJ2-7 and V is TRBV5-1, with TRBD2 matching over 14 bases. CDR1 is SGHRS and CDR2 is YFSETQ in the germline V gene. Trimming removed 4 bases from V and 6 bases from J; junction bases left unmatched: 9. This CDR3 is built from 16 residues. CDR3 protein: CASSPRRTSGRSEQYF. The CDR3 region has the DNA TGCGCCAGCAGCCCCCGTCGGACTAGCGGGAGGAGCGAGCAGTACTTC.

This clone was recorded once. This chain joins TRBV19 and TRBJ2-7; TRBD2 matches at 8 bases. Germline V gene data show CDR1 as LNHDA and CDR2 as SQIVND (reference sequence). The CDR3 runs 15 residues. With 3 bases clipped from V and 2 bases from J, the junction kept 6 bases outside the gene matches. The CDR3 DNA follows: TGTGCCAGTAGTATCGTAGCGGGGAGTGCCTACGAGCAGTACTTC. It codes for CASSIVAGSAYEQYF.

This sequence joins TRBV29-1 and TRBJ2-1; 14 bases match TRBD2. After removal of 6 bases from V and 6 bases from J, the junction contained 4 bases not matched to a gene. CDR1 and CDR2 (germline): SQVTM, ANQGSEA. This CDR3 is built from 14 residues. The CDR3 is CSVRTSGGFNEQFF. The CDR3 DNA is TGCAGCGTCAGGACTAGCGGGGGGTTCAATGAGCAGTTCTTC.

The gene calls are TRBV7-8 and TRBJ2-7; TRBD2 might be the D (6 bases). V shed 0 bases and J shed 2 bases, with 17 bases lying between them. This CDR3 has 17 amino acids. Germline values: CDR1 SGHVS, CDR2 FQNEAQ. The CDR3 DNA is TGTGCCAGCAGCTTAGCGCAGTCGGTAGGGAGGACCTACGAGCAGTACTTC. Its translation: CASSLAQSVGRTYEQYF.

This clone was detected once. This rearrangement joins TRBV19 to TRBJ2-1, with 9 bases fitting TRBD1. Trimming cost V 7 bases and J 5 bases; bases outside gene matches: 6. This CDR3 has 14 residues. Germline V lookup: CDR1 LNHDA, CDR2 SQIVND (reference sequence). The CDR3 DNA reads TGTGCCAGTATTCAGGACAGGGGAAACAATGAGCAGTTCTTC. Translated, it gives CASIQDRGNNEQFF.

The J gene is TRBJ1-1, the V gene TRBV6-1; 7 bases fit TRBD1. Trimming took 5 bases from V and 3 from J; bases not matched to a gene: 3. The CDR3 is 13 residues long. Per germline, CDR1 MNHNS and CDR2 SASEGT. The CDR3 DNA reads as TGTGCCAGCAGTTTAGGGGGCGACACTGAAGCTTTCTTT. Translated: CASSLGGDTEAFF.

CDR3 loop: CASSGSGDGYGYTF. CDR3 DNA sequence: TGTGCCAGCAGTGGTTCAGGGGATGGCTATGGCTACACCTTC. The V gene is TRBV6-1, the J gene TRBJ1-2, with a weak D call TRBD1 (6 bases). The ends were cut back, 4 bases at V and 4 bases at J, with 13 bases in the middle. The CDR3 totals 14 residues. Germline CDR1 and CDR2: MNHNS and SASEGT.

This chain connects TRBV19 to TRBJ1-2; TRBD1 agrees at 9 bases. After removal of 5 bases from V and 2 bases from J, the junction contained 3 bases not matched to a gene. Germline CDR1 reads LNHDA; CDR2 reads SQIVND (reference sequence). There are 14 residues in the CDR3. The CDR3 spells CASSQGTGNYGYTF. The CDR3 region has the DNA TGTGCCAGTAGTCAAGGGACAGGGAACTATGGCTACACCTTC.

The chain couples TRBV7-9 to TRBJ2-1; TRBD2 aligns across 9 bases. V gave up 5 bases and J gave up 7 bases; unmatched junction bases: 12. The CDR3 contains 16 residues. Germline V CDR1 and CDR2: SEHNR, FQNEAQ (reference sequence). This CDR3 reads CASSPPGAGGANEQFF. The CDR3 DNA reads TGTGCCAGCAGCCCACCGGGGGCGGGAGGGGCGAATGAGCAGTTCTTC.

The J gene is TRBJ2-3, the V gene TRBV23-1; 9 bases are shared with TRBD2. TRBV23-1 is annotated as an ORF whose role is uncertain. The CDR3 is 16 amino acids. The ends lost 0 bases at V and 1 base at J; junction bases unmatched: 2. The CDR3 DNA follows: TGCGCCAGCAGTCAATCGCTAGCGGGGCGCACAGATACGCAGTATTTT. Translation gives CASSQSLAGRTDTQYF.

The chain employs TRBV7-9 and TRBJ1-2, with TRBD1 as a possible D gene (5 bases). The germline V gene has CDR1 SEHNR and CDR2 FQNEAQ (reference sequence). V was trimmed by 7 bases and J by 4 bases, leaving 13 bases between them. CDR3 length equals 13 residues. The CDR3 DNA is TGTGCCAGCAACCAGGGTTTCAGCTATGGCTACACCTTC. Its translation is CASNQGFSYGYTF.

The chain recombines TRBV9 with TRBJ2-1; 13 positions match TRBD2. The ends lost 2 bases at V and 8 bases at J; junction bases unmatched: 7. CDR3 length: 16 residues. The germline V gene encodes CDR1 SGDLS and CDR2 YYNGEE. CDR3 residues: CASSVQLAGGQDEQFF. DNA of the CDR3: TGTGCCAGCAGCGTCCAACTAGCGGGAGGGCAGGATGAGCAGTTCTTC.

The chain is built from TRBV11-1 and TRBJ2-7; maybe TRBD2 (6 bases). Trimming stripped 6 bases from V and 0 bases from J, with 15 bases between. Germline CDR1 reads SGHAT; CDR2 reads FQDESV (reference sequence). This CDR3 contains 15 residues. The CDR3 loop is CASRWDFQSSYEQYF. Here the CDR3 DNA reads TGTGCCAGCAGGTGGGACTTCCAGAGCTCCTACGAGCAGTACTTC.

The chain combines TRBV30 with TRBJ1-4; no clear D gene. The V gene's germline CDR1 is GTSNPN and CDR2 SVGIG (reference sequence). Trimming removed 3 bases at V and 7 bases at J, with 12 bases between. There are 13 residues in the CDR3. The CDR3 nucleotides are TGTGCCTGGAGGGGGAGTGGTGTTGAAAAACTGTTTTTT. Amino acids: CAWRGSGVEKLFF.

The V gene is TRBV29-1, the J gene TRBJ2-1, with 15 bases identical to TRBD2. There are 16 residues in the CDR3. After removal of 7 bases from V and 8 bases from J, the junction contained 12 bases not matched to a gene. Looked up from germline, CDR1 is SQVTM and CDR2 is ANQGSEA. CDR3 loop: CSERTSGRGGSHEQFF. In DNA, the CDR3 is TGCAGCGAGCGGACTAGCGGGAGGGGGGGCTCCCATGAGCAGTTCTTC.

The chain joins TRBV4-3 to TRBJ2-3; 12 bases are a match to TRBD2. Germline trimming cut 4 bases from V and 4 bases from J; bases unmatched to any gene: 6. CDR3 length: 16 residues. Germline CDR1 and CDR2: LGHNA and YSLEER. The CDR3 DNA is TGCGCCAGCAGCCCCCAACTAGCGGGGGGCCCAGATACGCAGTATTTT. It encodes CASSPQLAGGPDTQYF.

The chain recombines TRBV5-4 with TRBJ2-1; 9 bases line up with TRBD2. Germline-derived CDR1 and CDR2 are SGHNT and YYREEE (reference sequence). Unmatched junction bases numbered 4, after V lost 4 bases and J lost 2 bases. The CDR3 spans 15 residues. The CDR3: CASSGTSGPYNEQFF. The CDR3 coding sequence is TGTGCCAGCAGCGGCACTAGCGGGCCCTACAATGAGCAGTTCTTC. Variable domain in full (rest from reference TRBV5-4 and TRBJ2-1): ETGVTQSPTHLIKTRGQQVTLRCSSQSGHNTVSWYQQALGQGPQFIFQYYREEENGRGNFPPRFSGLQFPNYSSELNVNALELDDSALYLCASSGTSGPYNEQFFGPGTRLTVL.

The chain uses TRBV18 and TRBJ2-2; a weak D match, TRBD2 (7 bases). Trimming left V 6 bases short and J 6 bases short, with 17 bases between. Germline-derived CDR1 and CDR2 are KGHSH and LQKENI. The CDR3 runs 15 residues. The CDR3, as DNA: TGTGCCAGCTCGTACCTTGCGGGGGCCCCCGGGGAGCTGTTTTTT. It specifies CASSYLAGAPGELFF.